This passage covers 7 T cell receptor beta chains from one sample sequenced in a study of cytomegalovirus exposure and HLA in healthy donors (dated 2017 in TCRdb). Library prep was done by the immunoSEQ multiplex PCR assay. For the multiplex PCR, a mixture combining 60 forward primers for TCR Vbeta segments and 13 reverse primers for TCR Jbeta segments was used. TCRdb holds this immuneACCESS table with in-frame rearrangements only. Some clones are missing; in checked studies, unresolved V genes explain under half, and the rest has no known cause. The sample profile shows 150,000 to 200,000 clones; around 83% of them were found once. The ten largest clones capture 1.5% to 2% of the sample. The sequenced sample was PBMCs. The receptors shown here come from a man aged 50 to 60 in good health and CMV-seronegative.

The chain uses TRBV5-1 and TRBJ1-6; D not resolved. V dropped 1 base and J dropped 0 bases, with 5 bases sitting between them. Germline V lookup: CDR1 SGHRS, CDR2 YFSETQ. This CDR3 contains 15 residues. CDR3 protein: CASSLLGSYNSPLHF. The CDR3 nucleotides are TGCGCCAGCAGCTTGCTCGGCTCCTATAATTCACCCCTCCACTTT. Full variable domain (rest looked up from reference TRBV5-1 and TRBJ1-6): KAGVTQTPRYLIKTRGQQVTLSCSPISGHRSVSWYQQTPGQGLQFLFEYFSETQRNKGNFPGRFSGRQFSNSRSEMNVSTLELGDSALYLCASSLLGSYNSPLHFGNGTRLTVT.

This clone has just a few counts. This rearrangement joins TRBV6-6 to TRBJ1-3; D is possibly TRBD1 (6 bases). Germline V CDR1 and CDR2: MNHNY, SVGAGI (reference sequence). Deletions cut 7 bases from V and 0 bases from J, with 10 bases between. The CDR3 spans 14 residues. CDR3 amino acids: CASTPQGSGNTIYF. The CDR3, as DNA: TGTGCCAGCACCCCACAGGGCTCTGGAAACACCATATATTTT.

The chain combines TRBV7-8 with TRBJ1-1, with 10 nucleotides matching TRBD1. The germline V gene has CDR1 SGHVS and CDR2 FQNEAQ. The CDR3 runs 15 residues. After removal of 5 bases from V and 6 bases from J, the junction contained 9 bases not matched to a gene. The CDR3 DNA follows: TGTGCCAGCAGCCAGAGGGACAGGGGAAACTCTGAAGCTTTCTTT. Its translation: CASSQRDRGNSEAFF.

V gene TRBV4-2 combines with J gene TRBJ2-3; TRBD2 matches 8 bases. Germline trimming cut 0 bases from V and 4 bases from J; bases unmatched to any gene: 9. CDR1 is LGHNA, CDR2 YNFKEQ, per germline. CDR3 length: 17 amino acids. CDR3 sequence: CASSQDTGRGGADTQYF. The CDR3 DNA reads TGTGCCAGCAGCCAAGATACGGGTCGGGGGGGGGCAGATACGCAGTATTTT.

This chain joins TRBV4-1 and TRBJ2-5, with 13 bases lining up with TRBD2. Germline V gives CDR1 MGHRA, CDR2 YSYEKL. This CDR3 spans 17 amino acids. V gave up 0 bases and J gave up 6 bases; unmatched junction bases: 7. CDR3: CASSQETGLAGRKTQYF. CDR3 bases: TGCGCCAGCAGCCAAGAGACGGGACTAGCGGGAAGGAAGACCCAGTACTTC.

The chain recombines TRBV9 with TRBJ2-2; D is undetermined. V lost 0 bases to trimming and J lost 8 bases, with 8 bases between them. Germline V CDR1 and CDR2: SGDLS, YYNGEE. The CDR3 totals 13 residues. In DNA, the CDR3 is TGTGCCAGCAGCGTAGCTATCGTGGGGGAGCTGTTTTTT. Protein product: CASSVAIVGELFF.

This clone showed up just a few times. The V and J genes are TRBV5-4 and TRBJ2-3; weak D call: TRBD1 (8 bases). V shed 4 bases and J shed 1 base, with 13 bases lying between them. This CDR3 comprises 15 residues. Germline CDR1 is SGHNT and CDR2 is YYREEE (reference sequence). The CDR3 loop is CASSGGGQGTDTQYF. In DNA, the CDR3 is TGTGCCAGCAGCGGGGGGGGACAGGGCACAGATACGCAGTATTTT.